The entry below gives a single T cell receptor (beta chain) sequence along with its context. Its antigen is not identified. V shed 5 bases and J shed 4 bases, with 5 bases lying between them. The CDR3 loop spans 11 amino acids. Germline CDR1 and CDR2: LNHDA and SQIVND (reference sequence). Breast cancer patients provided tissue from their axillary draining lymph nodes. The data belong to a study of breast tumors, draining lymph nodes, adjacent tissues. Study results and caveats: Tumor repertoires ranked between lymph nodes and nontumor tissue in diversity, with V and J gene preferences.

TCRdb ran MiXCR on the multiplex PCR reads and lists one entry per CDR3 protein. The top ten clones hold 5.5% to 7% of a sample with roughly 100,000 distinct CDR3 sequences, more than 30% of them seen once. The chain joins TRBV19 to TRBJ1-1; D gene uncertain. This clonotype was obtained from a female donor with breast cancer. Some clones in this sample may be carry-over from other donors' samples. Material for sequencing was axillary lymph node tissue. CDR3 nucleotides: TGTGCCAGTAGTTCCCGCACTGAAGCTTTCTTT. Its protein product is CASSSRTEAFF. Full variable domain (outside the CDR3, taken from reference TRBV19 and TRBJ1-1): DGGITQSPKYLFRKEGQNVTLSCEQNLNHDAMYWYRQDPGQGLRLIYYSQIVNDFQKGDIAEGYSVSREKKESFPLTVTSAQKNPTAFYLCASSSRTEAFFGQGTRLTVV.